These 30 T cell receptor beta chains share one sample of origin, sequenced in a study of T cells expressing NK-cell markers (TCRdb year 2020). Library creation used 5' RACE. Instrument used: Illumina HiSeq 2000. With the reads reprocessed by TCRdb, a single entry stands for each CDR3 protein sequence and no DNA is reported. This specimen's table enumerates 150,000 to 170,000 distinct CDR3 sequences. The ten largest clonotypes hold about 39% of the sample. The sample comprised blood T cells: a sorted CD56 or NKG2C T cell subset, CD4+ or CD8+ T cells, or bulk PBMC T cells (not recorded which). Receptor source: a woman between 45 and 60 years old in good health. Donor details come from another sample of the same person, matched by shared clones.

The chain recombines TRBV20-1 with TRBJ2-3; TCRdb reports TRBD1, a call that lacks DNA to check it against. This CDR3 has 14 amino acids. Germline V gene sequence: CDR1 DFQATT, CDR2 SNEGSKA (reference sequence). The CDR3: CSATSGDTQSTQYF.

The rearrangement joins TRBV14 to TRBJ1-1. The CDR3 has 13 residues. Germline CDR1 SGHDN, CDR2 FVKESK. The CDR3 is CASSSLGSAEAFF.

The genes are TRBV6-1 and TRBJ2-3; TCRdb names TRBD1, which stays unverified in the absence of DNA. Germline V gene data show CDR1 as MNHNS and CDR2 as SASEGT. The CDR3 covers 15 residues. Here the CDR3 reads CASIFGKGAGDTQYF.

V is TRBV19 and J is TRBJ1-1. This CDR3 spans 15 amino acids. In germline, CDR1 is LNHDA, CDR2 SQIVND (reference sequence). CDR3 sequence: CATTIGSTLRAEAFF.

This rearrangement joins TRBV27 to TRBJ1-5; TCRdb gives TRBD1 as the D gene, but with no DNA this cannot be confirmed. This CDR3 spans 15 amino acids. The germline V gene encodes CDR1 MNHEY and CDR2 SMNVEV (reference sequence). The CDR3 protein is CASSLNDRANQPQHF.

This chain links TRBV6-5 with TRBJ2-1; absent DNA, TCRdb's TRBD2 call cannot be checked. In germline, CDR1 is MNHEY, CDR2 SVGAGI. CDR3 length: 17 residues. The CDR3 spells CASSPGRAGVTYNEQFF.

CDR3 sequence reads: CASSEAPRFETQYF. The rearrangement uses TRBV6-1 and TRBJ2-5. Germline CDR1 reads MNHNS; CDR2 reads SASEGT. This CDR3 comprises 14 residues.

V and J are TRBV10-2 and TRBJ1-2; without DNA, the TCRdb call of TRBD1 cannot be checked. CDR1 is WSHSY and CDR2 is SAAADI in the germline V gene. CDR3 size: 16 residues. The chain's CDR3 is CASSGRDRGFKEGYTF.

This chain links TRBV9 with TRBJ2-1. Germline loops: CDR1 SGDLS, CDR2 YYNGEE. The CDR3 contains 15 residues. CDR3 protein: CASSVSTVAYNEQFF.

This chain connects TRBV24-1 to TRBJ2-5; absent DNA, TCRdb's TRBD1 call cannot be checked. Germline V gene sequence: CDR1 KGHDR, CDR2 SFDVKD. The CDR3 is 14 residues long. CDR3 amino acids: CATSDVGTLETQYF.

This chain connects TRBV7-9 to TRBJ2-1; the TCRdb D gene call, TRBD2, has no DNA to confirm it. The CDR3 spans 14 residues. Germline V lookup: CDR1 SEHNR, CDR2 FQNEAQ (reference sequence). This CDR3 is CASSSGLALDEQFF.

The chain links TRBV12-3 or TRBV12-4 to TRBJ2-5; TCRdb reports TRBD1, a call that lacks DNA to check it against. The CDR3 length is 13 residues. This CDR3 is CASTPALGETQYF.

The chain links TRBV27 to TRBJ1-4; TCRdb's D gene call, TRBD1, goes unchecked for lack of DNA. Germline V gene sequence: CDR1 MNHEY, CDR2 SMNVEV (reference sequence). This CDR3 contains 15 residues. The CDR3 spells CASSPITGGNEKLFF. The whole variable domain, remainder taken from reference TRBV27 and TRBJ1-4, is EAQVTQNPRYLITVTGKKLTVTCSQNMNHEYMSWYRQDPGLGLRQIYYSMNVEVTDKGDVPEGYKVSRKEKRNFPLILESPSPNQTSLYFCASSPITGGNEKLFFGSGTQLSVL.

The chain has TRBV13 and TRBJ2-7. The CDR3 is 15 residues long. Germline V lookup: CDR1 PRHDT, CDR2 FYEKMQ (reference sequence). CDR3 protein: CASSSITSGSYEQYF.

This chain connects TRBV3-1 to TRBJ2-2; the TCRdb call, TRBD2, lacks DNA for checking. The CDR3 runs 17 residues. Germline CDR1 is LGHDT and CDR2 is YNNKEL (reference sequence). This CDR3 is CASSQGLAGEAAGELFF.

The chain carries TRBV12-3 or TRBV12-4 and TRBJ2-1; TCRdb selects TRBD2, and the lack of DNA leaves this call unchecked. The CDR3 is 16 residues long. The CDR3: CASSPPLAGGYNEQFF.

The CDR3 loop reads CSASKQETQYF. The genes are TRBV20-1 and TRBJ2-5. The CDR3 runs to 11 residues. Germline V lookup: CDR1 DFQATT, CDR2 SNEGSKA (reference sequence).

The gene calls are TRBV18 and TRBJ2-3. The CDR3 is 14 amino acids. Germline V lookup: CDR1 KGHSH, CDR2 LQKENI. The CDR3 protein is CASSLGPGPDTQYF.

The chain has TRBV13 and TRBJ2-1; TCRdb returns TRBD2, unconfirmable since there is no DNA. CDR1 is PRHDT and CDR2 is FYEKMQ in the germline V gene (reference sequence). The CDR3 covers 15 residues. The CDR3 sequence is CASSLGVAGRDEQFF.

The chain couples TRBV7-9 to TRBJ2-7. Germline V gene lookup returns CDR1 SEHNR and CDR2 FQNEAQ (reference sequence). This CDR3 contains 15 residues. The CDR3 protein is CASSSSKHRAYEQYF.

The chain combines TRBV24-1 with TRBJ1-1. Germline V gene sequence: CDR1 KGHDR, CDR2 SFDVKD. The CDR3 loop spans 13 amino acids. This CDR3 reads CATSVGWDTEAFF.

This chain connects TRBV4-1 to TRBJ2-1. The CDR3 runs to 17 residues. Germline V gene data show CDR1 as MGHRA and CDR2 as YSYEKL. This chain's CDR3 is CASSQKLAGSSYNEQFF.

The chain links TRBV12-3 or TRBV12-4 to TRBJ1-2. This CDR3 region has 12 residues. CDR3 sequence: CASSLGSYGYTF.

The rearrangement uses TRBV20-1 and TRBJ2-3; TCRdb outputs TRBD2, but without DNA this stays unchecked. The CDR3 spans 17 residues. Germline V gives CDR1 DFQATT, CDR2 SNEGSKA (reference sequence). The chain's CDR3 is CSAGKLTSGTVGLKQYF.

The chain recombines TRBV7-3 with TRBJ2-3; the TCRdb call, TRBD2, lacks DNA for checking. The CDR3 covers 15 residues. Germline lookup yields CDR1 SGHTA and CDR2 FQGTGA. The CDR3 is CASSLGSGNADTQYF.

The CDR3 here is CASSPGGGTEAFF. The rearrangement uses TRBV7-3 and TRBJ1-1. The CDR3 totals 13 residues. Germline V CDR1 and CDR2: SGHTA, FQGTGA.

The chain joins TRBV28 to TRBJ2-1; TCRdb's D call, TRBD2, is unchecked because there is no DNA. Germline lookup yields CDR1 MDHEN and CDR2 SYDVKM. This CDR3 is 15 amino acids long. The CDR3 spells CASRITSGGHNEQFF. Combining the CDR3 with reference TRBV28 and TRBJ2-1 gives the whole variable domain DVKVTQSSRYLVKRTGEKVFLECVQDMDHENMFWYRQDPGLGLRLIYFSYDVKMKEKGDIPEGYSVSREKKERFSLILESASTNQTSMYLCASRITSGGHNEQFFGPGTRLTVL.

J is TRBJ2-1 and V is TRBV6-1; the TRBD1 assignment by TCRdb is unverifiable without DNA. Germline loops: CDR1 MNHNS, CDR2 SASEGT. This CDR3 is 15 amino acids long. This CDR3 is CASRPINPAVNEQFF.

The genes are TRBV7-8 and TRBJ2-7; TCRdb selects TRBD2, and the lack of DNA leaves this call unchecked. The length of the CDR3 is 16 residues. Per the germline V gene, CDR1 is SGHVS and CDR2 is FQNEAQ. The CDR3 reads CASSPLQREAPYEQYF.

This sequence joins TRBV24-1 and TRBJ2-2; with no DNA, the TCRdb D assignment of TRBD2 cannot be verified. Germline values: CDR1 KGHDR, CDR2 SFDVKD. This CDR3 has 15 amino acids. CDR3 loop: CATGSSRANTGELFF.